The 3 T cell receptor beta chains below all came from one sample that was sequenced in a study of blood T cell repertoires in COVID-19 (dated by TCRdb to 2018 to 2021). Library method: the immunoSEQ multiplex PCR assay. In TCRdb, the immuneACCESS table is reduced to in-frame sequences with V and J assigned. These tables do not hold every clone; where another copy was compared, an unresolved V gene accounts for under half, and the others remain unexplained. The sample table records 80,000 to 95,000 clones; 75% to 90% of these occur just once. The ten largest clones represent 30% to 35% of the sample. Source material: peripheral blood. All receptors derive from a woman aged 80 or over with active or convalescent COVID-19.

The chain employs TRBV2 and TRBJ2-3; D is possibly TRBD1 (6 bases). Trimming pared 2 bases from V and 2 bases from J, leaving 8 bases between. CDR1 is SNHLY and CDR2 is FYNNEI in the germline V gene. The CDR3 has 14 amino acids. CDR3 amino acids: CASSEQGYTDTQYF. The CDR3 coding sequence is TGTGCCAGCAGTGAACAGGGGTACACAGATACGCAGTATTTT.

The chain recombines TRBV3-1 (or the pseudogene TRBV3-2) with TRBJ2-2; D gene uncertain. CDR3 length: 15 amino acids. Trimming shortened V by 0 bases and J by 5 bases, and 10 bases separated the two germline ends. Germline V gene lookup returns CDR1 LGHDT and CDR2 YNNKEL (reference sequence). The CDR3: CASSQDLLVTGELFF. CDR3 coding DNA: TGTGCCAGCAGCCAAGATCTATTGGTGACCGGGGAGCTGTTTTTT.

This clone was seen a few times. This chain links TRBV6-1 with TRBJ2-2; 7 bases fit TRBD1. This CDR3 spans 16 amino acids. V dropped 2 bases and J dropped 4; count of bases not matched to a gene: 7. From germline, CDR1 is MNHNS and CDR2 SASEGT. The CDR3 nucleotides are TGTGCCAGCAGTGAAATTTTGTCAGGGGGCACCGGGGAGCTGTTTTTT. Amino acid sequence: CASSEILSGGTGELFF.